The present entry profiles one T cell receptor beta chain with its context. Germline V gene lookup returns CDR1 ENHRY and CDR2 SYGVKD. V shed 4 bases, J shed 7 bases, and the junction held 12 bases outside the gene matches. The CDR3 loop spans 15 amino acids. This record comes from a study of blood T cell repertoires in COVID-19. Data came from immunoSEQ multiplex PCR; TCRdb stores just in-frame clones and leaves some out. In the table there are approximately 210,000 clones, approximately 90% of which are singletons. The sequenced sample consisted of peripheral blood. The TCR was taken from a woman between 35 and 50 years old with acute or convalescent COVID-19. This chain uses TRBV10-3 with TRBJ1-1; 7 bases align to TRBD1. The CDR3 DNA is TGTGCCATCAGTGGGGCGAGGGGGCAGGAGGTTGAAGCTTTCTTT. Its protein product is CAISGARGQEVEAFF.